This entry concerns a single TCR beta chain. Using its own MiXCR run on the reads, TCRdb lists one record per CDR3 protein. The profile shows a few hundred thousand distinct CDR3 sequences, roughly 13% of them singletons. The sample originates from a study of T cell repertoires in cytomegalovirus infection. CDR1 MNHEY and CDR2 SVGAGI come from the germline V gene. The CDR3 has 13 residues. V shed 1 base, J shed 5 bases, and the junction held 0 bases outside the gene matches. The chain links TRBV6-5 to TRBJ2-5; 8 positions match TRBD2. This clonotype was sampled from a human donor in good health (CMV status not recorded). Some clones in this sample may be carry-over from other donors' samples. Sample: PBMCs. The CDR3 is CASSYLAGETQYF. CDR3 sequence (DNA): TGTGCCAGCAGTTACTTAGCGGGGGAGACCCAGTACTTC.